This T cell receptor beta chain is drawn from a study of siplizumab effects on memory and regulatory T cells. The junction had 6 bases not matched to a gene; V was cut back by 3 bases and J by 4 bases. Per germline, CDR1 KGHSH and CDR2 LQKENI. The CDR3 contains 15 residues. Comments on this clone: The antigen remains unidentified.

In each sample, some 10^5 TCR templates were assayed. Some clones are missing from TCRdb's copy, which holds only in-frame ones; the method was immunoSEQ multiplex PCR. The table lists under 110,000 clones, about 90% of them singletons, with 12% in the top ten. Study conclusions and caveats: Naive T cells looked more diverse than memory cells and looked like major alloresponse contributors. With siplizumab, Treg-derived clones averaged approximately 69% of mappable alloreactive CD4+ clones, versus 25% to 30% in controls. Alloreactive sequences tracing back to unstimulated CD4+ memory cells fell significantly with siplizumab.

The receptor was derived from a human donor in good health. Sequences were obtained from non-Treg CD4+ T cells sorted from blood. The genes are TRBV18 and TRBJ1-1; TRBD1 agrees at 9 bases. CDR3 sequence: CASSPGTGRTTEAFF. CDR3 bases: TGTGCCAGCTCACCCGGGACAGGGAGGACCACTGAAGCTTTCTTT.